Listed here are 22 T cell receptor beta chains from one sample, sequenced in a study of T cell responses to AZD1222 COVID-19 vaccine. TCRdb keeps only in-frame clones here, not all; method: immunoSEQ multiplex PCR. The sample yields under 200,000 clones, approximately 92% seen once. Source: peripheral blood, taken 28 days after the second dose of the MenACWY control vaccine. All receptors come from an adult who received the MenACWY meningococcal vaccine as a control.

The gene calls are TRBV5-5 and TRBJ1-4, with D tentatively TRBD1 (5 bases). V gave up 1 base and J gave up 8 bases, with 12 bases separating them. Per the germline V gene, CDR1 is SGHKS and CDR2 is YYEKEE (reference sequence). This CDR3 region has 14 residues. The CDR3 here is CASSLWQGGEKLFF. CDR3 nucleotide sequence: TGTGCCAGCAGCTTGTGGCAGGGTGGGGAAAAACTGTTTTTT.

This chain joins TRBV4-1 and TRBJ1-1; 10 positions match TRBD1. In germline, CDR1 is MGHRA, CDR2 YSYEKL. Trimming removed 3 bases from V and 3 bases from J; junction bases left unmatched: 4. This CDR3 is 15 amino acids long. The CDR3 region is CASSQDRGTHTEAFF. CDR3 DNA: TGCGCCAGCAGCCAGGACAGGGGGACGCACACTGAAGCTTTCTTT.

This clone showed up just a few times. The genes are TRBV28 and TRBJ1-5; 8 bases line up with TRBD1. The germline V gene encodes CDR1 MDHEN and CDR2 SYDVKM. This CDR3 has 13 amino acids. V lost 8 bases to trimming and J lost 5 bases; unmatched junction nucleotides: 5. This CDR3 reads CASLSGGHQPQHF. In DNA form, the CDR3 reads TGTGCCAGCCTCTCAGGGGGCCATCAGCCCCAGCATTTT.

This clone showed up just once. V and J are TRBV18 and TRBJ1-1, with 8 bases matching TRBD1. Per germline, CDR1 KGHSH and CDR2 LQKENI. The CDR3 contains 15 residues. After removal of 2 bases from V and 5 bases from J, the junction contained 7 bases not matched to a gene. The CDR3 nucleotides read TGTGCCAGCTCACCAGTCTCAGGACAGGGTACTGAAGCTTTCTTT. Amino acid sequence: CASSPVSGQGTEAFF.

This sequence joins TRBV6-5 and TRBJ2-1, with 11 bases aligning to TRBD2. V was clipped by 5 bases and J by 11 bases; unmatched bases: 11. The CDR3 has 15 residues. The V gene's germline CDR1 is MNHEY and CDR2 SVGAGI. For the CDR3, the DNA is TGTGCCAGCAGTCCAACCACTGGGACTAGCGGACAGCAGTTCTTC. Its protein product is CASSPTTGTSGQQFF.

The CDR3 DNA follows: TGCAGCGTTGACCCAACAGGGGTTGAAGCTTTCTTT. Amino acid sequence: CSVDPTGVEAFF. The chain links TRBV29-1 to TRBJ1-1, with 7 bases aligning to TRBD1. CDR3 length equals 12 residues. V shed 3 bases and J 7 bases; nucleotides not matched to a gene: 5. CDR1 and CDR2 (germline): SQVTM, ANQGSEA.

CDR3 DNA: TGTGCCAGCAGCTTGGAGACGGGACTAGCATTAGGGAATGAGCAGTTCTTC. Residues: CASSLETGLALGNEQFF. This sequence joins TRBV11-2 and TRBJ2-1, with 9 bases fitting TRBD2. The CDR3 loop spans 17 amino acids. Per germline, CDR1 SGHAT and CDR2 FQNNGV. After removal of 3 bases from V and 7 bases from J, the junction contained 13 bases not matched to a gene.

V usage is TRBV5-1 and J usage is TRBJ2-2; 7 nucleotides align to TRBD1. Germline V gene sequence: CDR1 SGHRS, CDR2 YFSETQ. J lost 0 bases, V lost 4 bases, and 6 bases had no gene match. The CDR3 extends over 16 amino acids. CDR3 sequence: CASSPGGPSNTGELFF. The CDR3 DNA reads as TGCGCCAGCAGCCCAGGGGGACCGTCGAACACCGGGGAGCTGTTTTTT.

This clone has just one count. The chain is built from TRBV29-1 and TRBJ1-2, with D unclear. This CDR3 comprises 14 residues. Germline lookup yields CDR1 SQVTM and CDR2 ANQGSEA. Trimming stripped 7 bases from V and 5 bases from J, with 20 bases between. The CDR3 is CSADWQADGYGYTF. The DNA for the CDR3 is TGCAGCGCCGACTGGCAGGCCGACGGATATGGCTACACCTTC. The complete variable domain, with remaining parts taken from reference TRBV29-1 and TRBJ1-2, reads SAVISQKPSRDICQRGTSLTIQCQVDSQVTMMFWYRQQPGQSLTLIATANQGSEATYESGFVIDKFPISRPNLTFSTLTVSNMSPEDSSIYLCSADWQADGYGYTFGSGTRLTVV.

This rearrangement joins TRBV10-1 to TRBJ2-1, with 9 bases lining up with TRBD2. This CDR3 is built from 15 residues. Looked up from germline, CDR1 is WNHNN and CDR2 is SYGVQD (reference sequence). V lost 6 bases and J lost 1; bases outside the gene matches: 4. In DNA, the CDR3 is TGCGCCAGCAGCCCGACTAGCGGATCCTACAATGAGCAGTTCTTC. Encoded protein: CASSPTSGSYNEQFF.

This chain uses TRBV14 with TRBJ2-2; D tentatively reads TRBD1 or TRBD2 (5 bases each). Germline lookup yields CDR1 SGHDN and CDR2 FVKESK. V dropped 6 bases and J dropped 6 bases, with 17 bases sitting between them. This CDR3 region has 15 residues. CDR3 bases: TGTGCCAGCAGGGGACCCAACCGGGGTGCCGGGGAGCTGTTTTTT. It translates to CASRGPNRGAGELFF.

The chain joins TRBV9 to TRBJ1-2; D ambiguous. Trimming took 0 bases from V and 5 from J, leaving 8 bases between them. In germline, CDR1 is SGDLS, CDR2 YYNGEE. The CDR3 runs to 13 residues. The CDR3 spells CASSVAVGYGYTF. CDR3 in DNA: TGTGCCAGCAGCGTAGCCGTGGGGTATGGCTACACCTTC.

V is TRBV19 and J is TRBJ2-2; 7 bases agree with TRBD2. This CDR3 comprises 14 residues. Germline CDR1 LNHDA, CDR2 SQIVND (reference sequence). V was pared by 2 bases and J by 6 bases, with 3 bases of the junction left unmatched. CDR3 residues: CASSIRGESGELFF. The CDR3 coding sequence is TGTGCCAGTAGTATACGGGGGGAGTCCGGGGAGCTGTTTTTT.

The sample holds one count of this clone. The chain is built from TRBV19 and TRBJ1-1; D is perhaps TRBD1 (6 bases). Trimming took 2 bases from V and 5 from J, leaving 9 bases between them. Germline V gives CDR1 LNHDA, CDR2 SQIVND (reference sequence). CDR3 length: 13 residues. The CDR3 DNA reads TGTGCCAGTAGTATAAGGGGGGCGACTGAAGCTTTCTTT. Its protein product is CASSIRGATEAFF.

The chain employs TRBV5-1 and TRBJ1-2; D remains unclear. Germline V gives CDR1 SGHRS, CDR2 YFSETQ. The CDR3 sequence is 15 residues long. V dropped 3 bases and J dropped 2 bases, with 14 bases sitting between them. CDR3 in DNA: TGCGCCAGCAGCTCTCGACCCTTTGACAACTATGGCTACACCTTC. It is translated as CASSSRPFDNYGYTF. The full variable domain, completed using reference TRBV5-1 and TRBJ1-2, is KAGVTQTPRYLIKTRGQQVTLSCSPISGHRSVSWYQQTPGQGLQFLFEYFSETQRNKGNFPGRFSGRQFSNSRSEMNVSTLELGDSALYLCASSSRPFDNYGYTFGSGTRLTVV.

The chain uses TRBV18 and TRBJ1-5; D not certain. Trimming took off 2 bases at V and 7 bases at J, with 9 bases between the two ends. CDR3 length: 13 residues. CDR1 and CDR2 (germline): KGHSH, LQKENI. DNA of the CDR3: TGTGCCAGCTCACCATTCGGTGAACAGCCCCAGCATTTT. Translating it yields CASSPFGEQPQHF.

This chain links TRBV10-3 with TRBJ2-7, with 7 bases that match TRBD2. J gave up 0 bases and V 6 bases, and 5 bases lay outside the gene matches. The CDR3 has 14 residues. The V gene's germline CDR1 is ENHRY and CDR2 SYGVKD. The CDR3 region has the DNA TGTGCCATCAGCCCCTCTAGCGGCTCCTACGAGCAGTACTTC. As protein: CAISPSSGSYEQYF.

The rearrangement uses TRBV7-5 and TRBJ1-5. TRBV7-5 is a pseudogene. The CDR3 has 15 amino acids. The CDR3, as DNA: TGTGTCAGAAGCTGGATTATTCTCGTTAATCAGCCCCAGCATTTT. Translating gives CVRSWIILVNQPQHF.

The chain links TRBV4-3 to TRBJ1-2, with D possibly matching TRBD1 (6 bases). Trimming stripped 4 bases from V and 2 bases from J, with 11 bases between. This CDR3 is 14 amino acids long. The germline CDR1 and CDR2 sequences are LGHNA and YSLEER. CDR3 sequence reads: CASSRAQGNYGYTF. In DNA form, the CDR3 reads TGCGCCAGCAGCCGGGCCCAGGGGAACTATGGCTACACCTTC.

This chain connects TRBV7-2 to TRBJ1-1; tentatively, D is TRBD1 (6 bases). Germline lookup yields CDR1 SGHTA and CDR2 FQGNSA. V was cut by 4 bases and J by 4 bases, with 13 bases left in between. The CDR3 length is 14 residues. The DNA of the CDR3 is TGTGCCAGCAGCTCGACAGGTGTTAGCACTGAAGCTTTCTTT. Amino acid sequence: CASSSTGVSTEAFF.

This chain links TRBV19 with TRBJ1-5, with TRBD1 identical over 8 bases. The trim removed 3 bases at V and 7 bases at J, leaving 11 bases unmatched. This CDR3 has 16 residues. Germline V gene sequence: CDR1 LNHDA, CDR2 SQIVND (reference sequence). The DNA of the CDR3 is TGTGCCAGTAGTATGCCCATTGGGACAGGTTACCAGCCCCAGCATTTT. Its protein product is CASSMPIGTGYQPQHF.

The V gene is TRBV19, the J gene TRBJ1-6; 7 nucleotides agree with TRBD1. This CDR3 is 12 amino acids long. Trimming cost V 6 bases and J 11 bases; bases outside gene matches: 4. Germline CDR1 is LNHDA and CDR2 is SQIVND (reference sequence). The chain's CDR3 is CASRTGSAPLHF. DNA for the CDR3: TGTGCCAGTAGGACAGGGTCGGCACCCCTCCACTTT.